This paragraph covers one TCR beta chain sequence. The sample originates from a study of Graves' ophthalmopathy and Graves' hyperthyroidism. Germline values: CDR1 SNHLY, CDR2 FYNNEI. The CDR3 spans 17 residues. V was trimmed by 5 bases and J by 5 bases, leaving 24 bases between them. RNA transcripts provided the template for amplifying TCR beta CDR3 regions. First-round RT-PCR with HTBI primers preceded a second-round multiplex PCR. TCRdb passed the multiplex PCR reads through MiXCR, listing each CDR3 protein once. The sample contains about 700,000 distinct CDR3 sequences, roughly two fifths of which appear only once.

The chain has TRBV2 and TRBJ1-2, with D possibly being TRBD1 (5 bases). Sample: peripheral blood. The receptor comes from an adult man with Graves' ophthalmopathy. The CDR3 spells CASSYSSRGVEGYGYTF. As DNA, the CDR3 is TGTGCCAGCAGTTACTCGAGTCGCGGGGTCGAGGGGTATGGCTACACCTTC.